The T cell receptor (beta chain) under discussion was sequenced for a study of OX40 agonist ivuxolimab in advanced cancers. Across the whole study: Two patients with cutaneous melanoma and one with hepatocellular carcinoma, three in total, showed partial responses. Study observations and caveats: Clonal expansion in partial responders at 0.1-3.0 mg/kg ranked among the lowest.

Germline V gives CDR1 SGHTA, CDR2 FQGNSA. V lost 4 bases, J lost 3 bases, and 9 bases lay in between. CDR3 length: 13 residues. Here immunoSEQ multiplex PCR was the method, and the copy in TCRdb shows in-frame clones only, minus some. The sample includes 30,000 to 40,000 clones, 65% to 85% of them seen just once. About this clone: The target antigen is unknown.

The chain joins TRBV7-2 to TRBJ1-1, with a tentative D call TRBD1 (6 bases). This specimen was CD4+ or CD8+ T cells sorted from blood, taken in a trial of the OX40 agonist ivuxolimab. This TCR was recovered from an adult with an advanced solid tumor such as melanoma, head and neck, liver or kidney cancer. Here the CDR3 reads CASSSQGHTEAFF. The CDR3 DNA sequence: TGTGCCAGCAGCTCACAGGGACACACTGAAGCTTTCTTT.